One T cell receptor beta chain is described in this entry. Antigen specificity is unknown. This entry belongs to a study of identical twins. Findings and caveats of the study: Cord blood beta clonotypes that were abundant carried fewer insertions, and memory repertoires showed no such trend.

MiXCR was run by TCRdb on the 5' RACE reads, yielding one entry per CDR3 protein. The sample shows approximately 1.8 million distinct CDR3 sequences, about 32% of them seen only once. V was clipped by 4 bases and J by 7 bases; unmatched bases: 15. The germline CDR1 and CDR2 sequences are DFQATT and SNEGSKA (reference sequence). The CDR3 spans 15 residues. The source of this sequence is a newborn girl in good health. Sequenced input: cord blood. This chain connects TRBV20-1 to TRBJ2-7; TRBD2 aligns across 8 bases. CDR3 coding DNA: TGCAGTGCTAAAGGGGAGCGGGAGAACTACAATGAGCAGTACTTC. The encoded protein is CSAKGERENYNEQYF.